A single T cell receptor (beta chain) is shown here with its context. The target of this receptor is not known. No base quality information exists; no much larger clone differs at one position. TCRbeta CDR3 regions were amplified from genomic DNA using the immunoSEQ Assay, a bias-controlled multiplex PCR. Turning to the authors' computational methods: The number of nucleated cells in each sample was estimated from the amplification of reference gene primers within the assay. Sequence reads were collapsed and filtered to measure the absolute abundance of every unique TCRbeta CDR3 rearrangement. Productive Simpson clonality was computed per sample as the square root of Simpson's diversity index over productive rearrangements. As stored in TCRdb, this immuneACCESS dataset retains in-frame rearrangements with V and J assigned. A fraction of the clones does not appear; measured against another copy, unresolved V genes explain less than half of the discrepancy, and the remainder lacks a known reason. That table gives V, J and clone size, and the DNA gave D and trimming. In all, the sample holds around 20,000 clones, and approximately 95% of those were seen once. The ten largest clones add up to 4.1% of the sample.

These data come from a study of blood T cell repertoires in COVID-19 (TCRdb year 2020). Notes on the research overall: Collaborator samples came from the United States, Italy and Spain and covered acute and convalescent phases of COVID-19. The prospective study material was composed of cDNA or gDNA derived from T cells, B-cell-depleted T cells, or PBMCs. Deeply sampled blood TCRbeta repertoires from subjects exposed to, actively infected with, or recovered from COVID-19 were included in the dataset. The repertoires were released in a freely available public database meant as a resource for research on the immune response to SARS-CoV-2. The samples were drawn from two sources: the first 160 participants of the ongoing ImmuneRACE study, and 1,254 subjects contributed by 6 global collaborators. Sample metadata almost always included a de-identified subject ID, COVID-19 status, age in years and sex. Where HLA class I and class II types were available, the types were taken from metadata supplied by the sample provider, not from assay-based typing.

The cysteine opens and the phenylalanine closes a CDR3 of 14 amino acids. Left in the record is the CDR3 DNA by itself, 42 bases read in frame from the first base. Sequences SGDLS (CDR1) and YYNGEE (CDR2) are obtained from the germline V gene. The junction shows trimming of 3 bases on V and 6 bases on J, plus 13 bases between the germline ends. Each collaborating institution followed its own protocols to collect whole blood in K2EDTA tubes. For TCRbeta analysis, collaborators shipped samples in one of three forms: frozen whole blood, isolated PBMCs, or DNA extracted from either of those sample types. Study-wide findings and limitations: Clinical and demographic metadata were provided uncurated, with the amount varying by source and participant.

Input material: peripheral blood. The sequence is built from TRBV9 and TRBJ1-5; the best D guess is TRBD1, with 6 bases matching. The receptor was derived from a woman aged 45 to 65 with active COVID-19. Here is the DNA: TGTGCCAGCAGCGAAACAGGGCTCGGTCAGCCCCAGCATTTT. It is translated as CASSETGLGQPQHF.